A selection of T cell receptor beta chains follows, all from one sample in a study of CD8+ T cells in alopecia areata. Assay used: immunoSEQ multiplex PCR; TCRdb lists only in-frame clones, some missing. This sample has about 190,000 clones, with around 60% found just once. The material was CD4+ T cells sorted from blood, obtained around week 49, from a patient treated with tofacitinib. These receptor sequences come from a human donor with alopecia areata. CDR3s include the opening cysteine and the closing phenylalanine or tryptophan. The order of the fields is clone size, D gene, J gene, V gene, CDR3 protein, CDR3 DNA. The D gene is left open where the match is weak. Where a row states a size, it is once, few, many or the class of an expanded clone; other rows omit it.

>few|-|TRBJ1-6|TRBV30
CAWRMGDNSPLHF
TGTGCCTGGAGGATGGGAGATAATTCACCCCTCCACTTT
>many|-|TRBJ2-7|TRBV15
CATSRDTGDEQYF
TGTGCCACCAGCAGGGACACGGGGGACGAGCAGTACTTC
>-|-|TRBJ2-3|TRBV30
CALAKVTDTQYF
TGTGCCCTAGCGAAGGTCACAGATACGCAGTATTTT
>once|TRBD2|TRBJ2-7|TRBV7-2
CASRPTPPGLDFEQYF
TGTGCCAGCAGACCTACCCCGCCGGGACTAGATTTCGAGCAGTACTTC
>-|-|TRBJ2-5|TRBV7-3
CASSPLGGPQETQYF
TGTGCCAGCAGCCCATTGGGGGGGCCTCAAGAGACCCAGTACTTC
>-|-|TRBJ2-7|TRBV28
CASSRGGYEQYF
TGTGCCAGCAGTCGAGGAGGCTACGAGCAGTACTTC
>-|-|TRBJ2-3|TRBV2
CASLSAGPTDTQYF
TGTGCCAGCCTTTCGGCAGGGCCGACAGATACGCAGTATTTT
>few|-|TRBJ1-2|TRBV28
CASTLGSGGNYGYTF
TGTGCCAGCACTCTAGGGTCCGGGGGAAACTATGGCTACACCTTC
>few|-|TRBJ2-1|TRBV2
CAGWGPSSYNEQFF
TGTGCCGGGTGGGGTCCTAGCTCCTACAATGAGCAGTTCTTC
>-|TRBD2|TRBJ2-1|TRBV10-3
CAISSGLAGVSEQFF
TGTGCCATCAGTTCCGGACTAGCGGGGGTGAGTGAGCAGTTCTTC
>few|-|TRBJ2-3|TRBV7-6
CATRDRTDTQYF
TGTGCCACCAGGGACCGCACAGATACGCAGTATTTT
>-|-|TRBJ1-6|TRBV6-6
CASSPRAAPGSPLHF
TGTGCCAGCAGCCCCCGGGCAGCCCCGGGTTCACCCCTCCACTTT
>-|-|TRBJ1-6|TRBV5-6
CASSSFSHGSPLHF
TGTGCCAGCAGCTCTTTCTCGCATGGTTCACCCCTCCACTTT
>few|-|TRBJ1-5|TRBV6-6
CASSLRGDGNQPQHF
TGTGCCAGCAGTCTAAGGGGGGACGGCAATCAGCCCCAGCATTTT
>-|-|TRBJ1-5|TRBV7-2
CASSAMQSNQPQHF
TGTGCCAGCAGCGCGATGCAGAGCAATCAGCCCCAGCATTTT
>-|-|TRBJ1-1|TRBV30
CAWETRTEAFF
TGTGCCTGGGAGACCCGAACTGAAGCTTTCTTT
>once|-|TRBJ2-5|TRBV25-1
CASREQGVRKTQYF
TGTGCCAGCAGGGAACAGGGTGTTCGGAAGACCCAGTACTTC
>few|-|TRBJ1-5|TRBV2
CAGKGISNQPQHF
TGTGCCGGCAAGGGGATTAGCAATCAGCCCCAGCATTTT
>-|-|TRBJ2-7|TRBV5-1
CASSLFQGSYEQYF
TGTGCCAGCAGCTTGTTCCAGGGATCCTACGAGCAGTACTTC
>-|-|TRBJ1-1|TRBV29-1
CSVGSGIRRGYTEAFF
TGCAGCGTCGGATCGGGCATCCGGAGGGGGTACACTGAAGCTTTCTTT
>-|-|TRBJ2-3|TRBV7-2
CASSSQGGSTDTQYF
TGTGCCAGCAGTTCCCAGGGGGGATCGACAGATACGCAGTATTTT
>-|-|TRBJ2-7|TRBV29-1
CSARRDYEQYF
TGCAGCGCCCGAAGAGACTACGAGCAGTACTTC
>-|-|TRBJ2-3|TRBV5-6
CASTQSSSTDTQYF
TGTGCCAGCACCCAGAGTTCTAGCACAGATACGCAGTATTTT
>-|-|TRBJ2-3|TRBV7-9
CASSLWGLSTDTQYF
TGTGCCAGCAGCTTATGGGGGCTTAGCACAGATACGCAGTATTTT
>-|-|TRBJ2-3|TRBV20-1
CSADKDTQYF
TGCAGTGCTGATAAAGATACGCAGTATTTT
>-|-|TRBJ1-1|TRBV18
CASSPARQLGNTEAFF
TGTGCCAGCTCACCCGCGAGACAGTTAGGGAACACTGAAGCTTTCTTT
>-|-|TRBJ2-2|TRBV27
CASSSDWYTGELFF
TGTGCCAGCAGTTCCGACTGGTACACCGGGGAGCTGTTTTTT
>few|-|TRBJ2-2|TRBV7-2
CASSYGGTGELFF
TGTGCCAGCAGCTATGGAGGCACCGGGGAGCTGTTTTTT
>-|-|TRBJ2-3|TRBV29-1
CSVDLGRTDTQYF
TGCAGCGTTGATCTAGGGCGGACAGATACGCAGTATTTT
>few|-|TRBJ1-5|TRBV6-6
CAGHGQLNQPQHF
TGTGCCGGACATGGACAGCTCAATCAGCCCCAGCATTTT
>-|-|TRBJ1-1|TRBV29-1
CSVTQNTEAFF
TGCAGCGTTACCCAGAACACTGAAGCTTTCTTT
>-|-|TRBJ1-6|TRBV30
CAWSEGHRNSPLHF
TGTGCCTGGAGTGAAGGACACCGAAATTCACCCCTCCACTTT
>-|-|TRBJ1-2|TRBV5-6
CASSRGWGSNYGYTF
TGTGCCAGCAGCCGTGGATGGGGGTCTAACTATGGCTACACCTTC
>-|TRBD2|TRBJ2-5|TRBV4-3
CASSQEVPSGGGETQYF
TGCGCCAGCAGCCAAGAAGTCCCTAGCGGGGGGGGTGAGACCCAGTACTTC
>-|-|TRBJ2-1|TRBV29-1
CSGARQSSYNEQFF
TGCAGCGGTGCCAGGCAGAGCTCCTACAATGAGCAGTTCTTC
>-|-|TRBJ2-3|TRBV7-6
CASSFSLGDTQYF
TGTGCCAGCAGCTTCTCACTGGGCGATACGCAGTATTTT
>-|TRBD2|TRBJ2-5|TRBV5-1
CASSLTSGGQTQYF
TGCGCCAGCAGCTTGACTAGCGGGGGTCAGACCCAGTACTTC
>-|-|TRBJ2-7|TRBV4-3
CASSQEVTKPYEQYF
TGCGCCAGCAGCCAAGAAGTTACTAAACCCTACGAGCAGTACTTC
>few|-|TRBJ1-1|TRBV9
CASSPPDRNTEAFF
TGTGCCAGCAGCCCCCCGGACAGGAACACTGAAGCTTTCTTT
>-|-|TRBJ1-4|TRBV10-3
CAISERSQNEKLFF
TGTGCCATCAGTGAGAGGTCGCAAAATGAAAAACTGTTTTTT
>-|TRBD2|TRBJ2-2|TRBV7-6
CASSLEGGGNTGELFF
TGTGCCAGCAGCTTAGAAGGCGGGGGGAACACCGGGGAGCTGTTTTTT
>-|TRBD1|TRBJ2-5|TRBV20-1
CSARTGETQYF
TGCAGTGCGAGGACAGGGGAGACCCAGTACTTC
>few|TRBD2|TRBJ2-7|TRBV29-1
CSVGAGGSYEQYF
TGCAGCGTTGGTGCGGGGGGCTCCTACGAGCAGTACTTC
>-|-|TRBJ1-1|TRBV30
CAWSVLMNTEAFF
TGTGCCTGGAGTGTACTTATGAACACTGAAGCTTTCTTT
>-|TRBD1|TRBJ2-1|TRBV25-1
CASSDPDRGHEQFF
TGTGCCAGCAGTGACCCGGACAGGGGACATGAGCAGTTCTTC
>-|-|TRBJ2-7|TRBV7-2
CASSLGRRGAVEQYF
TGTGCCAGCAGCTTAGGGCGGCGGGGAGCTGTAGAGCAGTACTTC
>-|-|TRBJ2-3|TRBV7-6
CASSFRDNTDTQYF
TGTGCCAGCAGCTTCCGGGATAACACAGATACGCAGTATTTT
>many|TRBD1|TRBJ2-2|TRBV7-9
CASSSRDRGRTGELFF
TGTGCCAGCAGCTCCCGGGACAGGGGGCGCACCGGGGAGCTGTTTTTT
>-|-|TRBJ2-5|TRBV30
CAWSEMRETQYF
TGTGCCTGGTCAGAAATGCGAGAGACCCAGTACTTC